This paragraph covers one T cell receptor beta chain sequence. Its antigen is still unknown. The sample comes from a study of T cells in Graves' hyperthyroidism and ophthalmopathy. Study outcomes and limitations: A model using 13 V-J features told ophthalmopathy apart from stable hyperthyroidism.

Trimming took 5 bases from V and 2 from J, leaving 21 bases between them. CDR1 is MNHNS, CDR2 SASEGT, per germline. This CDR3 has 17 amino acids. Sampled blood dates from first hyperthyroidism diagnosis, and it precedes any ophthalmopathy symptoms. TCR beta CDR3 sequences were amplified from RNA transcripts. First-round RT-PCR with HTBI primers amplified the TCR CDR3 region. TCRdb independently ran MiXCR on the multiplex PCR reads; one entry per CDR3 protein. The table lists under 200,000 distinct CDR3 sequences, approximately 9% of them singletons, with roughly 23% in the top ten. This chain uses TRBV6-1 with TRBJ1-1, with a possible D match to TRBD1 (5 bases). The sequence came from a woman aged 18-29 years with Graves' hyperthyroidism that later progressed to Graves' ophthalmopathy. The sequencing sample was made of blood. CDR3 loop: CASSSGTFGGFNTEAFF. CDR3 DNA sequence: TGTGCCAGCAGTTCGGGGACCTTCGGGGGATTCAACACTGAAGCTTTCTTT.